Below are 27 T cell receptor beta chains sequenced from a single sample in a study of cytomegalovirus exposure and HLA in healthy donors. PCR used 60 Vbeta primers and 13 Jbeta primers. The protocol was immunoSEQ multiplex PCR, while the TCRdb copy is restricted to in-frame clones and leaves out a portion. The data show 100,000 to 150,000 clones, with more than 60% seen just once and more than 7.5% held by the top ten. The material sequenced was PBMCs. The receptor source for this set is a woman aged 50 to 60 in good health and CMV-seropositive.

The chain combines TRBV27 with TRBJ1-2, with D unresolved. CDR1 is MNHEY and CDR2 is SMNVEV in the germline V gene (reference sequence). The V and J ends lost 5 bases and 6 bases respectively, with 16 bases between them. The CDR3 spans 14 residues. CDR3 region: CASSPSFGPHGYTF. The CDR3 DNA sequence: TGTGCCAGCAGTCCCTCGTTTGGCCCACATGGCTACACCTTC.

This clone was seen a handful of times. The chain combines TRBV7-2 with TRBJ2-3; D gene unclear. This CDR3 comprises 15 residues. Germline CDR1 reads SGHTA; CDR2 reads FQGNSA. The V end lost 4 bases, the J end lost 0 bases, and 11 bases lay between the germline ends. The CDR3: CASSSNYLSTDTQYF. The CDR3 DNA reads as TGTGCCAGCAGCTCAAACTACCTCAGCACAGATACGCAGTATTTT.

The gene calls are TRBV5-6 and TRBJ1-5; a weak D match, TRBD1 (6 bases). The CDR3 loop spans 15 amino acids. Germline CDR1 SGHDT, CDR2 YYEEEE. V lost 1 base, J lost 3 bases, and 11 bases lay in between. CDR3 nucleotides: TGTGCCAGCAGCTTGACCCAGGGGAACAATCAGCCCCAGCATTTT. Its protein product is CASSLTQGNNQPQHF.

This chain's CDR3 is CAISEERGLSGNTIYF. CDR3 DNA sequence: TGTGCCATCAGTGAGGAAAGGGGCCTCTCTGGAAACACCATATATTTT. The chain combines TRBV10-3 with TRBJ1-3, with a weak D call TRBD1 (5 bases). The CDR3 length is 16 residues. The V end lost 2 bases, the J end lost 0 bases, and 11 bases lay between the germline ends. Germline V gives CDR1 ENHRY, CDR2 SYGVKD.

CDR3 DNA sequence: TGTGCCAGCTCACCACCGGGGGGCAATGAGCAGTTCTTC. It codes for CASSPPGGNEQFF. This rearrangement joins TRBV18 to TRBJ2-1; D is possibly TRBD2 (6 bases). Germline V gene sequence: CDR1 KGHSH, CDR2 LQKENI. This CDR3 contains 13 residues. The germline V and J ends were trimmed by 0 bases and 6 bases, with 6 bases remaining between them.

V is TRBV15 and J is TRBJ1-2; TRBD1 agrees at 7 bases. The V gene end was trimmed by 1 base and the J gene end by 0 bases; junction bases not matched to a gene: 5. The germline gives CDR1 LNHNV, CDR2 YYDKDF (reference sequence). CDR3 length: 16 amino acids. The CDR3 sequence is CATSRGQGQPNYGYTF. As DNA, the CDR3 is TGTGCCACCAGCAGAGGACAGGGACAGCCTAACTATGGCTACACCTTC. Drawing the rest from reference TRBV15 and TRBJ1-2, the complete variable domain is DAMVIQNPRYQVTQFGKPVTLSCSQTLNHNVMYWYQQKSSQAPKLLFHYYDKDFNNEADTPDNFQSRRPNTSFCFLDIRSPGLGDTAMYLCATSRGQGQPNYGYTFGSGTRLTVV.

The V and J genes are TRBV5-8 and TRBJ2-7; 9 positions match TRBD1. This CDR3 comprises 16 residues. Germline lookup yields CDR1 SGHTS and CDR2 YDEGEE. V dropped 0 bases and J dropped 1; count of bases not matched to a gene: 5. CDR3: CASSLGQGGTSYEQYF. For the CDR3, the DNA is TGTGCCAGCAGCTTGGGACAGGGGGGAACGTCCTACGAGCAGTACTTC.

This clone turned up a few times. The chain couples TRBV18 to TRBJ1-1; 7 bases agree with TRBD1. Per the germline V gene, CDR1 is KGHSH and CDR2 is LQKENI. V lost 3 bases, J lost 4 bases, and 11 bases stayed unmatched. The CDR3 is made up of 16 amino acids. The CDR3 region has the DNA TGTGCCAGCTCACCGAACCTCCCGACAGGGCCCACTGAAGCTTTCTTT. Translated: CASSPNLPTGPTEAFF.

The genes are TRBV19 and TRBJ1-1, with D possibly being TRBD1 (5 bases). The ends were cut back, 5 bases at V and 1 base at J, with 14 bases in the middle. Germline CDR1 is LNHDA and CDR2 is SQIVND (reference sequence). The CDR3 is made up of 15 amino acids. In DNA form, the CDR3 reads TGTGCCAGTAGTTTAGGGGCACCGAAGAACACTGAAGCTTTCTTT. It encodes CASSLGAPKNTEAFF.

This clone was seen only a few times. The chain couples TRBV6-6 to TRBJ1-1; D is perhaps TRBD1 (5 bases). The CDR3 runs 11 residues. Trimming shortened V by 6 bases and J by 10 bases, and 12 bases separated the two germline ends. Germline V gene lookup returns CDR1 MNHNY and CDR2 SVGAGI (reference sequence). The CDR3 loop reads CASSQGGIAFF. The CDR3 region has the DNA TGTGCCAGCAGCCAGGGAGGGATAGCTTTCTTT.

This CDR3 reads CASSVGGSVLYEQYF. DNA of the CDR3: TGTGCCAGCAGCGTGGGGGGGTCTGTCCTCTACGAGCAGTACTTC. This chain links TRBV9 with TRBJ2-7; 7 bases are shared with TRBD2. CDR1 SGDLS and CDR2 YYNGEE come from the germline V gene. The CDR3 spans 15 residues. The V gene end was trimmed by 2 bases and the J gene end by 3 bases; junction bases not matched to a gene: 8.

DNA for the CDR3: TGTGCCAGCAGTGATAGGGGCGCTAGCGGCACTTCTAGCACAGATACGCAGTATTTT. The encoded protein is CASSDRGASGTSSTDTQYF. The V call is TRBV6-1, the J call TRBJ2-3; 7 nucleotides agree with TRBD2. This CDR3 spans 19 amino acids. V shed 3 bases, J shed 0 bases, and the junction held 15 bases outside the gene matches. Germline CDR1 reads MNHNS; CDR2 reads SASEGT.

The chain carries TRBV18 and TRBJ2-7, with 14 bases matching TRBD2. J was trimmed by 6 bases and V by 2 bases; bases with no gene match: 3. The CDR3 sequence is 15 residues long. Germline values: CDR1 KGHSH, CDR2 LQKENI. CDR3 nucleotides: TGTGCCAGCTCACCAGGGACTAGCGGGAGTAGCGAGCAGTACTTC. Translating it yields CASSPGTSGSSEQYF.

This sequence joins TRBV7-3 and TRBJ2-7; D might be TRBD1 (5 bases). The V end was cut by 0 bases, the J end by 3 bases, with 15 bases between. CDR3 length equals 16 residues. Germline CDR1 SGHTA, CDR2 FQGTGA. CDR3 sequence: CASSLTGQRLGYEQYF. DNA for the CDR3: TGTGCCAGCAGCTTAACGGGGCAGCGCCTAGGCTACGAGCAGTACTTC.

Only a few counts were recorded for this clone. V is TRBV29-1 and J is TRBJ2-3; no reliable D call. V was pared by 5 bases and J by 0 bases, with 12 bases between. This CDR3 is built from 14 residues. Per the germline V gene, CDR1 is SQVTM and CDR2 is ANQGSEA. The chain's CDR3 is CSVTPEPSTDTQYF. The CDR3 DNA reads TGCAGCGTTACCCCCGAGCCTAGCACAGATACGCAGTATTTT.

CDR3 in amino acids: CASSLVSGTEAFF. CDR3 coding DNA: TGTGCCAGCAGCTTAGTATCCGGGACTGAAGCTTTCTTT. The chain joins TRBV7-2 to TRBJ1-1, with D hard to call. CDR1 and CDR2 (germline): SGHTA, FQGNSA. V was cut by 1 base and J by 5 bases, with 8 bases left in between. The CDR3 is 13 residues long.

This clone showed up just once. The rearrangement joins TRBV15 to TRBJ1-2; 12 nucleotides line up with TRBD1. The J segment lost 3 bases and the V segment lost 5 bases, leaving 10 bases of the junction unmatched. Germline CDR1 and CDR2: LNHNV and YYDKDF (reference sequence). The CDR3 length is 17 residues. In DNA form, the CDR3 reads TGTGCCACCAGCGGACTACAGGGGACAGGGGGCGACTATGGCTACACCTTC. Amino acid sequence: CATSGLQGTGGDYGYTF. The full variable domain, with the rest looked up from reference TRBV15 and TRBJ1-2, is DAMVIQNPRYQVTQFGKPVTLSCSQTLNHNVMYWYQQKSSQAPKLLFHYYDKDFNNEADTPDNFQSRRPNTSFCFLDIRSPGLGDTAMYLCATSGLQGTGGDYGYTFGSGTRLTVV.

This chain joins TRBV7-2 and TRBJ2-3, with 7 positions matching TRBD1. Germline V gives CDR1 SGHTA, CDR2 FQGNSA. This CDR3 is 17 amino acids long. With V trimmed by 0 bases and J by 3 bases, 9 bases remained unmatched. DNA for the CDR3: TGTGCCAGCAGCTTAGCGCAGGGGGTGATTAGGACAGATACGCAGTATTTT. It is translated as CASSLAQGVIRTDTQYF.

V usage is TRBV7-9 and J usage is TRBJ1-2; no firm D call. Trimming pared 5 bases from V and 2 bases from J, leaving 12 bases between. Germline values: CDR1 SEHNR, CDR2 FQNEAQ (reference sequence). CDR3 length: 14 residues. CDR3 residues: CASSLVSGNYGYTF. DNA of the CDR3: TGTGCCAGCAGCCTGGTATCCGGGAACTATGGCTACACCTTC.

As for this clone: Sequence at one end of the junction differs from germline and may be a read error. The CDR3 coding sequence is TGCGCCAGCAGCCAAGCGGGATCCCCCTACTACGATGAGCAGTTCTTC. It specifies CASSQAGSPYYDEQFF. The chain joins TRBV4-3 to TRBJ2-1; D may be TRBD2 (5 bases). This CDR3 has 16 residues. From germline, CDR1 is LGHNA and CDR2 YSLEER.

A single count supports this clone. The genes are TRBV5-1 and TRBJ2-7; 8 bases align to TRBD2. The CDR3 length is 15 residues. In germline, CDR1 is SGHRS, CDR2 YFSETQ. J lost 3 bases, V lost 3 bases, and 8 bases had no gene match. The CDR3 loop is CASSSSGTSSYEQYF. CDR3 in DNA: TGCGCCAGCAGCTCCTCCGGGACTAGTAGCTACGAGCAGTACTTC.

In this sample, this clone turned up once. The chain recombines TRBV6-6 with TRBJ1-1, with 9 bases matching TRBD1. J was trimmed by 4 bases and V by 8 bases; bases with no gene match: 14. The CDR3 contains 16 residues. Germline lookup yields CDR1 MNHNY and CDR2 SVGAGI (reference sequence). The CDR3 loop is CASPSGTGSRSTEAFF. DNA of the CDR3: TGTGCCAGCCCTTCCGGGACAGGGTCGAGGAGCACTGAAGCTTTCTTT.

The J gene is TRBJ2-5, the V gene TRBV19; 9 bases agree with TRBD2. This CDR3 spans 17 amino acids. Germline loops: CDR1 LNHDA, CDR2 SQIVND (reference sequence). The junction had 12 bases not matched to a gene; V was cut back by 2 bases and J by 5 bases. CDR3 bases: TGTGCCAGTAGTATAAGAAAGGGCGGGAGGGCCCGCGAGACCCAGTACTTC. Translation: CASSIRKGGRARETQYF. The variable domain in full, with the rest retrieved from reference TRBV19 and TRBJ2-5, is DGGITQSPKYLFRKEGQNVTLSCEQNLNHDAMYWYRQDPGQGLRLIYYSQIVNDFQKGDIAEGYSVSREKKESFPLTVTSAQKNPTAFYLCASSIRKGGRARETQYFGPGTRLLVL.

By share, this clone ranks as medium-sized. The chain is built from TRBV6-1 and TRBJ2-3; 9 bases align to TRBD2. The CDR3 runs to 15 residues. V lost 4 bases and J lost 4; bases outside the gene matches: 6. Germline V gene sequence: CDR1 MNHNS, CDR2 SASEGT. In nucleotides, the CDR3 is TGTGCCAGCAGTGCGGGCGGGGGGGCCTCAGATACGCAGTATTTT. It codes for CASSAGGGASDTQYF.

The gene calls are TRBV7-8 and TRBJ2-5, with a tentative D call TRBD1 (6 bases). The CDR3 spans 14 residues. Germline V gene data show CDR1 as SGHVS and CDR2 as FQNEAQ. V was pared by 5 bases and J by 3 bases, with 13 bases between. In nucleotides, the CDR3 is TGTGCCAGCAGCCAACAGGGTGTTAAAGAGACCCAGTACTTC. Its protein is CASSQQGVKETQYF.

V gene TRBV7-9 combines with J gene TRBJ1-4; 7 bases fit TRBD1. V gave up 5 bases and J gave up 0 bases; unmatched junction bases: 9. The length of the CDR3 is 17 residues. CDR1 is SEHNR and CDR2 is FQNEAQ in the germline V gene (reference sequence). The CDR3 is CASSRWTGPATNEKLFF. CDR3 bases: TGTGCCAGCAGCCGCTGGACAGGACCAGCAACTAATGAAAAACTGTTTTTT.

In its sample, this clone was seen a few times. CDR3 amino acids: CASGDRARDEQFF. The CDR3 nucleotides read TGTGCTAGTGGGGACAGGGCTCGGGATGAGCAGTTCTTC. The chain employs TRBV12-5 and TRBJ2-1, with 8 positions matching TRBD1. V lost 6 bases, J lost 8 bases, and 6 bases stayed unmatched. The CDR3 consists of 13 residues. The germline gives CDR1 LGHNT, CDR2 FRNRAP. Supplemented by reference TRBV12-5 and TRBJ2-1, the full variable domain reads DARVTQTPRHKVTEMGQEVTMRCQPILGHNTVFWYRQTMMQGLELLAYFRNRAPLDDSGMPKDRFSAEMPDATLATLKIQPSEPRDSAVYFCASGDRARDEQFFGPGTRLTVL.